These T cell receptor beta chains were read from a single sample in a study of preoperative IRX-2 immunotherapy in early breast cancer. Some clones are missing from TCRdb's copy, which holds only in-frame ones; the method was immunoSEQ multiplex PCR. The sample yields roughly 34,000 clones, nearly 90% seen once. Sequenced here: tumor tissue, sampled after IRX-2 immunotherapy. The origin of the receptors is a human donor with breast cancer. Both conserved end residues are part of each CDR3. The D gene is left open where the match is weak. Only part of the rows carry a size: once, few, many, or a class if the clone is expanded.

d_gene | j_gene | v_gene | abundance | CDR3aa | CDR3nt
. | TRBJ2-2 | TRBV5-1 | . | CASSPKGNTGELFF | TGCGCCAGCAGTCCTAAGGGGAACACCGGGGAGCTGTTTTTT
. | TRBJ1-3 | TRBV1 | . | CASSQGVTGNTIYF | TGCGCCAGCAGCCAAGGGGTTACTGGAAACACCATATATTTT
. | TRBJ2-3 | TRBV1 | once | CASSHDPGIPTDTQYF | TGCGCCAGCAGCCATGACCCTGGAATCCCCACAGATACGCAGTATTTT
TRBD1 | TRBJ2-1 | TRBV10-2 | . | CASTQGQGFYEQFF | TGCGCCAGCACTCAAGGACAGGGCTTCTATGAGCAGTTCTTC
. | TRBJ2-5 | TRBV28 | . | CASSFGGETQYF | TGTGCCAGCAGTTTCGGGGGAGAGACCCAGTACTTC
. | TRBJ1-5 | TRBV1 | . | CASSQEGGYQPQHF | TGCGCCAGCAGCCAAGAGGGTGGATATCAGCCCCAGCATTTT
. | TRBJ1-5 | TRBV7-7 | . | CASSSGVRNQPQHF | TGTGCCAGCAGCTCAGGGGTGCGCAATCAGCCCCAGCATTTT
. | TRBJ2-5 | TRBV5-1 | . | CASSHGGLQETQYF | TGCGCCAGCAGCCACGGGGGGCTTCAGGAGACCCAGTACTTC
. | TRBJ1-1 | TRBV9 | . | CASSALAMNTEAFF | TGTGCCAGCAGTGCTCTTGCGATGAACACTGAAGCTTTCTTT
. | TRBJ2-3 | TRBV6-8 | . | CASTTPRGNVGADTQYF | TGTGCCAGCACCACACCCAGGGGAAACGTCGGCGCAGATACGCAGTATTTT
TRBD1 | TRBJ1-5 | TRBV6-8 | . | CASSGADRGKGNQPQHF | TGTGCCAGCAGTGGGGCAGACAGGGGAAAAGGCAATCAGCCCCAGCATTTT
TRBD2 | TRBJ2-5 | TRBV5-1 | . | CASSLAALAGGPHQETQYF | TGCGCCAGCAGCTTGGCTGCACTAGCGGGGGGACCCCACCAAGAGACCCAGTACTTC
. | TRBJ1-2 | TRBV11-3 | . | CASSFFLGTDYGYTF | TGTGCCAGCAGCTTTTTCTTAGGGACGGACTATGGCTACACCTTC